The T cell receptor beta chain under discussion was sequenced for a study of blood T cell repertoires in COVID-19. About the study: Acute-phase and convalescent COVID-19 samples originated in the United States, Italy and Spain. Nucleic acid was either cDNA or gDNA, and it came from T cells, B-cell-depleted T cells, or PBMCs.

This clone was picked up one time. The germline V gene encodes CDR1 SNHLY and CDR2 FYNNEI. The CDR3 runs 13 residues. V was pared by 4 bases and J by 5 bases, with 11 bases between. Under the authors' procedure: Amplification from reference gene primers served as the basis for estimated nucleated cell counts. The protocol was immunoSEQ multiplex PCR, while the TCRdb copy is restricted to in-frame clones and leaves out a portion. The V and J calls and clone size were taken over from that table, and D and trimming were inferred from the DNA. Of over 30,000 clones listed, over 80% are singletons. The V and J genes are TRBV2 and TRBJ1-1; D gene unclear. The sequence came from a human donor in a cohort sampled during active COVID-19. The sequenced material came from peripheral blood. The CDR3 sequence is CASSGSAGTEAFF. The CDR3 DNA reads TGTGCCAGCAGTGGATCCGCGGGGACTGAAGCTTTCTTT.